The 20 T cell receptor beta chains listed next were all sequenced from one sample in a study of T cells in Graves' hyperthyroidism and ophthalmopathy. Authors of the study amplified TCR beta CDR3 regions from RNA transcripts. When the TCR CDR3 underwent first-round RT-PCR, the HTBI primer set was used. TCRdb re-analysed the multiplex PCR reads in MiXCR, keeping a single row per CDR3 protein. This sample has 450,000 to 700,000 distinct CDR3 sequences, with 46% found just once. Sequencing used peripheral blood or thyroid tissue (not recorded which). All receptors come from an adult woman with Graves' disease, either hyperthyroidism or ophthalmopathy (not recorded which).

A remark on this clonotype: The germline gene is not matched at one end of the junction; a read error may be the cause. The genes are TRBV7-2 and TRBJ1-2; D is ambiguous. Germline V gene sequence: CDR1 SGHTA, CDR2 FQGNSA. CDR3 length equals 16 residues. The CDR3 loop reads CANSLDLSPSRYGYTF. As DNA, the CDR3 is TGTGCCAACAGCTTAGATCTGTCACCGAGTAGATACGGCTACACCTTC.

This chain links TRBV29-1 with TRBJ1-1; D is unclear. V was pared by 7 bases and J by 8 bases, with 14 bases between. The CDR3 is 11 residues long. Germline V lookup: CDR1 SQVTM, CDR2 ANQGSEA. In DNA form, the CDR3 reads TGCAGCGCCGAGGTCGCTGGGGAAGCTTTCTTT. Protein product: CSAEVAGEAFF.

The chain is built from TRBV20-1 and TRBJ2-3; TRBD1 or TRBD2 may be the D gene (5 bases each). The CDR3 is 20 amino acids. Trimming pared 6 bases from V and 0 bases from J, leaving 31 bases between. Looked up from germline, CDR1 is DFQATT and CDR2 is SNEGSKA (reference sequence). The CDR3 here is CSAPKGTHRVDFFSTDTQYF. The DNA of the CDR3 is TGCAGTGCCCCCAAGGGGACCCATCGGGTAGATTTCTTTAGCACAGATACGCAGTATTTT.

This chain connects TRBV9 to TRBJ1-4; no clear D gene. The CDR3 totals 15 residues. V gave up 3 bases and J gave up 3 bases, with 12 bases separating them. Germline V CDR1 and CDR2: SGDLS, YYNGEE. The CDR3 region is CASSGSRQANEKLFF. CDR3 DNA: TGTGCCAGCAGCGGATCCCGGCAAGCTAATGAAAAACTGTTTTTT.

This clonotype was recorded at least ten times. V is TRBV5-1 and J is TRBJ1-6, with a tentative D call TRBD1 (6 bases). CDR3 size: 16 residues. V dropped 1 base and J dropped 3 bases, with 11 bases sitting between them. Germline V gene lookup returns CDR1 SGHRS and CDR2 YFSETQ. In nucleotides, the CDR3 is TGCGCCAGCAGCTTGAAACAGGGCGTCTATAATTCACCCCTCCACTTT. Translated: CASSLKQGVYNSPLHF.

This clonotype has only a few counts. V is TRBV7-6 and J is TRBJ1-2; tentatively, D is TRBD1 (6 bases). V was cut by 5 bases and J by 7 bases, with 23 bases left in between. The length of the CDR3 is 16 residues. From germline, CDR1 is SGHVS and CDR2 FNYEAQ. CDR3 amino acids: CASSPGAGHVGAGYTF. The CDR3 DNA reads TGTGCCAGCAGCCCAGGGGCAGGCCATGTCGGGGCTGGCTACACCTTC. Full variable domain (missing parts from reference TRBV7-6 and TRBJ1-2): GAGVSQSPRYKVTKRGQDVALRCDPISGHVSLYWYRQALGQGPEFLTYFNYEAQQDKSGLPNDRFSAERPEGSISTLTIQRTEQRDSAMYRCASSPGAGHVGAGYTFGSGTRLTVV.

This chain connects TRBV12-3 or TRBV12-4 to TRBJ1-6; 7 nucleotides align to TRBD1. The CDR3 consists of 13 residues. V was pared by 7 bases and J by 10 bases, with 7 bases of the junction left unmatched. The CDR3 spells CASKTTGRSPLHF. CDR3 bases: TGTGCCAGCAAGACGACAGGGCGCTCACCCCTCCACTTT.

V is TRBV7-3 and J is TRBJ2-5, with 9 positions matching TRBD1. Germline assignment: CDR1 SGHTA and CDR2 FQGTGA. The CDR3 contains 15 residues. Trimming at V came to 4 bases and at J to 2 bases, leaving 5 bases not matched to a gene. The CDR3 DNA follows: TGTGCCAGCAGCTCTATGACAGGGGGACAAGAGACCCAGTACTTC. This encodes CASSSMTGGQETQYF.

This clonotype has a single count. V and J are TRBV7-9 and TRBJ1-2, with TRBD1 matching over 9 bases. The ends lost 7 bases at V and 8 bases at J; junction bases unmatched: 11. Germline V lookup: CDR1 SEHNR, CDR2 FQNEAQ (reference sequence). CDR3 size: 14 residues. The CDR3 reads CASNVGQGYGGYTF. The CDR3 bases are TGTGCCAGCAACGTGGGACAGGGTTATGGAGGCTACACCTTC.

The sample holds many counts of this clonotype. The chain joins TRBV12-3 or TRBV12-4 to TRBJ1-5; 9 bases agree with TRBD1. The length of the CDR3 is 17 residues. The ends lost 4 bases at V and 5 bases at J; junction bases unmatched: 12. CDR3 region: CASSSIKRGTGHQPQHF. In DNA, the CDR3 is TGTGCCAGCAGTTCAATCAAACGAGGGACAGGGCATCAGCCCCAGCATTTT.

This clonotype showed up just a few times. The chain employs TRBV6-1 and TRBJ2-2, with 11 bases lining up with TRBD2. V gave up 5 bases and J gave up 0 bases; unmatched junction bases: 5. The CDR3 extends over 17 amino acids. Per the germline V gene, CDR1 is MNHNS and CDR2 is SASEGT. The CDR3 DNA reads TGTGCCAGCAGTAAGACTAGCGGGGACTCGAACACCGGGGAGCTGTTTTTT. Its protein is CASSKTSGDSNTGELFF.

As regards this clonotype: No DNA is shown, since the ends of the CDR3 on it are uncertain; the CDR3 is the one TCRdb lists. The chain uses TRBV7-8 and TRBJ2-7; TRBD2 is taken as the D call from the table, unchecked against the DNA. The CDR3 is made up of 18 amino acids, end residues included. Germline loops: CDR1 SGHVS, CDR2 FQNEAQ. This CDR3 reads CASSFYICSAWTYDEQYF.

Many counts were recorded for this clonotype. The chain couples TRBV2 to TRBJ2-7; D possibly corresponds to TRBD2 (6 bases). Germline values: CDR1 SNHLY, CDR2 FYNNEI. The CDR3 has 13 residues. The V end lost 8 bases, the J end lost 4 bases, and 15 bases lay between the germline ends. The CDR3, as DNA: TGTGCCAGCTCGGGAGTAGGGAGTTACGAGCAGTACTTC. This encodes CASSGVGSYEQYF. The variable domain in full, with the rest retrieved from reference TRBV2 and TRBJ2-7, is EPEVTQTPSHQVTQMGQEVILRCVPISNHLYFYWYRQILGQKVEFLVSFYNNEISEKSEIFDDQFSVERPDGSNFTLKIRSTKLEDSAMYFCASSGVGSYEQYFGPGTRLTVT.

This clonotype was seen at least ten times. The gene calls are TRBV20-1 and TRBJ2-7; D remains unclear. The V end was cut by 7 bases, the J end by 6 bases, with 13 bases between. Germline-derived CDR1 and CDR2 are DFQATT and SNEGSKA (reference sequence). The CDR3 is 11 amino acids. CDR3 in amino acids: CSVGSWGEQYF. CDR3 bases: TGCAGTGTGGGGTCTTGGGGCGAGCAGTACTTC.

This clonotype was found many times. A read error may explain this, as a much larger clone is one base away. The chain employs TRBV6-6 and TRBJ1-1; 7 bases fit TRBD1. This CDR3 has 14 residues. With V trimmed by 5 bases and J by 0 bases, 3 bases remained unmatched. Germline CDR1 is MNHNY and CDR2 is SVGAGI (reference sequence). The CDR3 DNA reads as TGTGCCAGCAGTGCGGGACAGTTGAACACTGAAGCTTTCTTT. Its translation is CASSAGQLNTEAFF.

Comment on this clonotype: The DNA is left out, because the CDR3 cannot be placed on it with certainty; the CDR3 is given as TCRdb lists it. V is TRBV28 and J is TRBJ1-5. Germline CDR1 MDHEN, CDR2 SYDVKM. Both ends counted, the CDR3 spans 13 residues. The CDR3 protein is CASSLGVLRAQHF.

The genes are TRBV11-1 and TRBJ2-3, with 12 bases identical to TRBD1. There are 15 residues in the CDR3. V trimming: 5 bases; J trimming: 2 bases; junction bases outside the gene matches: 2. CDR1 is SGHAT and CDR2 is FQDESV in the germline V gene (reference sequence). CDR3 sequence: CASSLGQGATDTQYF. The CDR3 coding sequence is TGTGCCAGCAGCCTGGGACAGGGGGCCACAGATACGCAGTATTTT.

The chain has TRBV7-3 and TRBJ1-4, with unresolved D. V dropped 5 bases and J dropped 2 bases, with 9 bases sitting between them. Germline V gene data show CDR1 as SGHTA and CDR2 as FQGTGA. The CDR3 spans 14 residues. Here the CDR3 DNA reads TGTGCCAGCAGCCCAGCTATCACTAATGAAAAACTGTTTTTT. The encoded protein is CASSPAITNEKLFF.

V usage is TRBV5-1 and J usage is TRBJ1-1; D unclear. Germline values: CDR1 SGHRS, CDR2 YFSETQ. V lost 0 bases, J lost 8 bases, and 11 bases lay in between. This CDR3 has 13 residues. The CDR3 here is CASSLDNPHEAFF. The CDR3, as DNA: TGCGCCAGCAGCTTGGACAACCCCCACGAAGCTTTCTTT.

The chain couples TRBV6-1 to TRBJ1-2; no definite D call. The germline V and J ends were trimmed by 6 bases and 3 bases, with 11 bases remaining between them. The CDR3 totals 13 residues. Looked up from germline, CDR1 is MNHNS and CDR2 is SASEGT. Here the CDR3 reads CASSLELDYGYTF. CDR3 in DNA: TGTGCCAGCAGCTTAGAACTGGACTATGGCTACACCTTC.